One sample yielded the 29 T cell receptor beta chains listed below, sequenced in a study of shared clonotypes between healthy human individuals. Profiled with immunoSEQ multiplex PCR; TCRdb holds only in-frame clones, not every one. The top ten hold more than 0.35% of the sample, which has fewer than 2.5 million clones, 80% to 95% seen once. The sample comprised naive CD4+ T cells from PBMCs. As for subset: CD45RA+ positively selected. These receptor sequences come from a man younger than 35 in good health. Some clones in this sample may be carry-over from other donors' samples.

The CDR3 sequence is CASSLALASYEQYF. DNA for the CDR3: TGTGCCAGCAGCTTAGCCCTAGCGTCCTACGAGCAGTACTTC. The rearrangement uses TRBV7-9 and TRBJ2-7, with TRBD2 as a possible D gene (6 bases). CDR3 length: 14 amino acids. CDR1 and CDR2 from the germline V gene are SEHNR and FQNEAQ (reference sequence). V was trimmed by 0 bases and J by 1 base, leaving 7 bases between them.

The chain links TRBV19 to TRBJ2-4, with D hard to call. The V end was cut by 5 bases, the J end by 6 bases, with 11 bases between. Germline CDR1 is LNHDA and CDR2 is SQIVND (reference sequence). The length of the CDR3 is 13 residues. The CDR3 DNA is TGTGCCAGTAGTCGTTTGGGAAGAAACATTCAGTACTTC. Translating gives CASSRLGRNIQYF.

This chain links TRBV7-3 with TRBJ2-7; 8 positions agree with TRBD2. The CDR3 length is 16 residues. J lost 3 bases, V lost 5 bases, and 12 bases had no gene match. From germline, CDR1 is SGHTA and CDR2 FQGTGA. The CDR3 is CASSPSAAGVNYEQYF. CDR3 nucleotides: TGTGCCAGCAGCCCCAGCGCAGCGGGAGTAAACTACGAGCAGTACTTC.

The CDR3 nucleotides read TGTGCCAGCAGTTCTTCTACCTATGGCTACACCTTC. Protein product: CASSSSTYGYTF. J is TRBJ1-2 and V is TRBV28; D unclear. The germline CDR1 and CDR2 sequences are MDHEN and SYDVKM. CDR3 length equals 12 residues. V was pared by 4 bases and J by 4 bases, with 7 bases between.

This rearrangement joins TRBV19 to TRBJ1-1; D gene unclear. V lost 3 bases to trimming and J lost 11 bases, with 13 bases between them. The CDR3 is 12 residues long. In germline, CDR1 is LNHDA, CDR2 SQIVND (reference sequence). CDR3 sequence (DNA): TGTGCCAGTAGTATTGGCGGACCTCGCGCTTTCTTT. It is translated as CASSIGGPRAFF.

The chain combines TRBV11-2 with TRBJ1-2; no clear D. V lost 4 bases and J 1 base, leaving 7 bases between the germline ends. The CDR3 has 13 amino acids. CDR1 is SGHAT, CDR2 FQNNGV, per germline. The CDR3 is CASSSAYNYGYTF. The CDR3 DNA follows: TGTGCCAGCAGCTCCGCGTATAACTATGGCTACACCTTC.

This chain connects TRBV27 to TRBJ2-3; 11 bases agree with TRBD2. The CDR3 has 17 residues. CDR1 is MNHEY and CDR2 is SMNVEV in the germline V gene (reference sequence). Germline trimming cut 3 bases from V and 7 bases from J; bases unmatched to any gene: 12. This CDR3 is CASSLRLAGSRLHTQYF. CDR3 bases: TGTGCCAGCAGTTTGAGACTAGCGGGGTCACGTCTGCATACGCAGTATTTT.

This CDR3 is CASSLAVNYGYTF. The CDR3 coding sequence is TGTGCCAGCAGCTTGGCCGTAAACTATGGCTACACCTTC. The genes are TRBV5-4 and TRBJ1-2; D uncertain. This CDR3 is built from 13 residues. CDR1 and CDR2 (germline): SGHNT, YYREEE (reference sequence). V lost 0 bases and J 2 bases, leaving 5 bases between the germline ends.

The CDR3 loop is CASSVERAEQYF. CDR3 sequence (DNA): TGTGCCAGCAGTGTAGAGAGGGCCGAGCAGTACTTC. The genes are TRBV2 and TRBJ2-7, with D maybe TRBD2 (5 bases). The CDR3 runs to 12 residues. CDR1 SNHLY and CDR2 FYNNEI come from the germline V gene. The V gene lost 4 bases and the J gene lost 6 bases, with 10 bases spanning the gap.

The chain carries TRBV2 and TRBJ1-1; the match to TRBD1 covers 11 bases. V trimming: 6 bases; J trimming: 5 bases; junction bases outside the gene matches: 8. From germline, CDR1 is SNHLY and CDR2 FYNNEI. The length of the CDR3 is 15 residues. CDR3 DNA sequence: TGTGCCAGCAGAACTCGGACAGGGGGCGCGACTGAAGCTTTCTTT. Translated, it gives CASRTRTGGATEAFF. Complete variable domain (other parts from reference TRBV2 and TRBJ1-1): EPEVTQTPSHQVTQMGQEVILRCVPISNHLYFYWYRQILGQKVEFLVSFYNNEISEKSEIFDDQFSVERPDGSNFTLKIRSTKLEDSAMYFCASRTRTGGATEAFFGQGTRLTVV.

V usage is TRBV6-1 and J usage is TRBJ2-3; D call uncertain. The CDR3 consists of 11 residues. Germline CDR1 reads MNHNS; CDR2 reads SASEGT. The ends were cut back, 7 bases at V and 6 bases at J, with 8 bases in the middle. The CDR3 DNA reads as TGTGCCAGCACTCTAGGGGATACGCAGTATTTT. Translating it yields CASTLGDTQYF.

V is TRBV30 and J is TRBJ1-2, with D unresolved. The CDR3 is 10 amino acids. V lost 1 base and J 7 bases, leaving 4 bases between the germline ends. Germline V gene lookup returns CDR1 GTSNPN and CDR2 SVGIG (reference sequence). The CDR3 bases are TGTGCCTGGAGTGATGGTGGCTACACCTTC. Residues: CAWSDGGYTF. The entire variable domain, with the rest obtained from reference TRBV30 and TRBJ1-2, is as follows: SQTIHQWPATLVQPVGSPLSLECTVEGTSNPNLYWYRQAAGRGLQLLFYSVGIGQISSEVPQNLSASRPQDRQFILSSKKLLLSDSGFYLCAWSDGGYTFGSGTRLTVV.

Here the CDR3 DNA reads TGTGCCAGCAGTGAAGCTGCAGCGGGAGTGGGGGAGCTGTTTTTT. Its protein is CASSEAAAGVGELFF. J is TRBJ2-2 and V is TRBV2; 8 bases map to TRBD2. Germline V gene lookup returns CDR1 SNHLY and CDR2 FYNNEI. With V trimmed by 0 bases and J by 8 bases, 5 bases remained unmatched. The CDR3 contains 15 residues. The whole variable domain, filled in from reference TRBV2 and TRBJ2-2, reads EPEVTQTPSHQVTQMGQEVILRCVPISNHLYFYWYRQILGQKVEFLVSFYNNEISEKSEIFDDQFSVERPDGSNFTLKIRSTKLEDSAMYFCASSEAAAGVGELFFGEGSRLTVL.

V gene TRBV28 combines with J gene TRBJ1-1; no definite D call. The CDR3 consists of 17 residues. Germline V lookup: CDR1 MDHEN, CDR2 SYDVKM. With 3 bases removed from V and 1 base from J, the gap between germline ends came to 18 bases. The CDR3 reads CASSLTRSANKNTEAFF. Written as DNA, the CDR3 is TGTGCCAGCAGTTTGACGCGTTCCGCGAATAAGAACACTGAAGCTTTCTTT.

The chain employs TRBV11-2 and TRBJ1-1, with 8 bases aligning to TRBD1. CDR3 length: 15 amino acids. V gave up 4 bases and J gave up 4 bases; unmatched junction bases: 8. CDR1 and CDR2 from the germline V gene are SGHAT and FQNNGV. CDR3 residues: CASSSTGGVGTEAFF. The CDR3 nucleotides are TGTGCCAGCAGCTCAACAGGGGGAGTAGGCACTGAAGCTTTCTTT.

This chain connects TRBV28 to TRBJ2-7, with a tentative D call TRBD1 (5 bases). There are 14 residues in the CDR3. Per germline, CDR1 MDHEN and CDR2 SYDVKM. With 5 bases removed from V and 2 bases from J, the gap between germline ends came to 13 bases. In nucleotides, the CDR3 is TGTGCCAGCAGTAATCAGGGCAGGACCTACGAGCAGTACTTC. Translating gives CASSNQGRTYEQYF. Together with reference TRBV28 and TRBJ2-7, the CDR3 gives the full variable domain: DVKVTQSSRYLVKRTGEKVFLECVQDMDHENMFWYRQDPGLGLRLIYFSYDVKMKEKGDIPEGYSVSREKKERFSLILESASTNQTSMYLCASSNQGRTYEQYFGPGTRLTVT.

The chain's CDR3 is CASRGTWDYGYTF. The CDR3, as DNA: TGTGCCAGCAGGGGAACCTGGGACTATGGCTACACCTTC. The gene calls are TRBV6-1 and TRBJ1-2, with D hard to call. Germline V lookup: CDR1 MNHNS, CDR2 SASEGT. V gave up 6 bases and J gave up 3 bases, with 11 bases separating them. The CDR3 covers 13 residues.

This clone was detected once. DNA for the CDR3: TGTGCCTGGAGCGCCAATCGGCTAGCGGGAAACAGGAATGAGCAGTTCTTC. This sequence encodes CAWSANRLAGNRNEQFF. V is TRBV30 and J is TRBJ2-1; the match to TRBD2 covers 9 bases. The CDR3 extends over 17 amino acids. Germline V gene sequence: CDR1 GTSNPN, CDR2 SVGIG (reference sequence). The J segment lost 7 bases and the V segment lost 3 bases, leaving 16 bases of the junction unmatched.

This chain connects TRBV28 to TRBJ1-2; weak D call: TRBD1 (5 bases). V shed 6 bases and J shed 8 bases, with 16 bases lying between them. The CDR3 length is 13 residues. CDR1 is MDHEN, CDR2 SYDVKM, per germline. The CDR3 reads CASRAGRELGYTF. CDR3 nucleotide sequence: TGTGCCAGCAGGGCGGGCAGGGAATTAGGCTACACCTTC.

The chain links TRBV7-2 to TRBJ1-2; perhaps TRBD1 as D (5 bases). The CDR3 is 15 amino acids. CDR1 is SGHTA, CDR2 FQGNSA, per germline. With 5 bases removed from V and 4 bases from J, the gap between germline ends came to 17 bases. The CDR3 region is CASSPSGGAGYGYTF. Written as DNA, the CDR3 is TGTGCCAGCAGCCCCAGCGGAGGGGCGGGCTATGGCTACACCTTC. Supplemented by reference TRBV7-2 and TRBJ1-2, the full variable domain reads GAGVSQSPSNKVTEKGKDVELRCDPISGHTALYWYRQSLGQGLEFLIYFQGNSAPDKSGLPSDRFSAERTGGSVSTLTIQRTQQEDSAVYLCASSPSGGAGYGYTFGSGTRLTVV.

J is TRBJ1-4 and V is TRBV7-9, with a weak D call TRBD1 (6 bases). Germline lookup yields CDR1 SEHNR and CDR2 FQNEAQ (reference sequence). The V end was cut by 5 bases, the J end by 7 bases, with 14 bases between. The CDR3 has 14 residues. The CDR3: CASSPGRGGEKLFF. DNA for the CDR3: TGTGCCAGCAGCCCGGGAAGGGGGGGTGAAAAACTGTTTTTT. Complete variable domain (other parts from reference TRBV7-9 and TRBJ1-4): DTGVSQNPRHKITKRGQNVTFRCDPISEHNRLYWYRQTLGQGPEFLTYFQNEAQLEKSRLLSDRFSAERPKGSFSTLEIQRTEQGDSAMYLCASSPGRGGEKLFFGSGTQLSVL.

CDR3 nucleotides: TGTGCCAGCAACGACGGAGGTTTGGAAAAACTGTTTTTT. This translates into CASNDGGLEKLFF. The chain couples TRBV6-1 to TRBJ1-4; D not certain. This CDR3 contains 13 residues. Germline V gene sequence: CDR1 MNHNS, CDR2 SASEGT. Between the trimmed V and J ends, which lost 7 bases and 8 bases, there was a span of 14 bases.

CDR3 region: CASSESSGVYEQYF. The DNA for the CDR3 is TGTGCCAGCAGTGAGTCTAGCGGAGTGTACGAGCAGTACTTC. The chain links TRBV25-1 to TRBJ2-7; 7 bases match TRBD2. V trimming: 3 bases; J trimming: 4 bases; junction bases outside the gene matches: 6. The germline gives CDR1 MGHDK, CDR2 SYGVNS. The CDR3 totals 14 residues.

Points on this clone: In the same sample, other DNA sequences code for this CDR3. The rearrangement joins TRBV5-1 to TRBJ2-7; D is uncertain. The CDR3 sequence is 13 residues long. Germline values: CDR1 SGHRS, CDR2 YFSETQ. Trimming left V 0 bases short and J 2 bases short, with 6 bases between. The DNA for the CDR3 is TGCGCCAGCAGCTTGGACGGTGCCTACGAGCAGTACTTC. Encoded protein: CASSLDGAYEQYF. Complete variable domain (other parts from reference TRBV5-1 and TRBJ2-7): KAGVTQTPRYLIKTRGQQVTLSCSPISGHRSVSWYQQTPGQGLQFLFEYFSETQRNKGNFPGRFSGRQFSNSRSEMNVSTLELGDSALYLCASSLDGAYEQYFGPGTRLTVT.

This sequence joins TRBV29-1 and TRBJ1-3; D gene unclear. In germline, CDR1 is SQVTM, CDR2 ANQGSEA. V lost 7 bases, J lost 3 bases, and 13 bases lay in between. The CDR3 has 13 amino acids. The CDR3 protein is CSGLGGSGNTIYF. DNA for the CDR3: TGCAGCGGGCTCGGAGGAAGTGGAAACACCATATATTTT.

V is TRBV7-3 and J is TRBJ2-2; weak D call: TRBD2 (5 bases). The ends were cut back, 2 bases at V and 0 bases at J, with 10 bases in the middle. The CDR3 is made up of 16 amino acids. CDR1 is SGHTA and CDR2 is FQGTGA in the germline V gene. The CDR3: CASSLGPAANTGELFF. CDR3 coding DNA: TGTGCCAGCAGCTTAGGGCCAGCGGCGAACACCGGGGAGCTGTTTTTT.

V is TRBV6-5 and J is TRBJ2-7; weak D call: TRBD2 (6 bases). Germline V gene data show CDR1 as MNHEY and CDR2 as SVGAGI. Trimming took 5 bases from V and 3 from J, leaving 11 bases between them. The CDR3 length is 13 residues. CDR3 in amino acids: CASSTPGGYEQYF. CDR3 nucleotide sequence: TGTGCCAGCAGTACGCCCGGGGGCTACGAGCAGTACTTC.

This chain links TRBV7-2 with TRBJ2-5; no reliable D call. With 3 bases removed from V and 2 bases from J, the gap between germline ends came to 7 bases. In germline, CDR1 is SGHTA, CDR2 FQGNSA. The CDR3 has 13 residues. CDR3 coding DNA: TGTGCCAGCAGCTTCGTGACTCAAGAGACCCAGTACTTC. As protein: CASSFVTQETQYF. Full variable domain (outside the CDR3, taken from reference TRBV7-2 and TRBJ2-5): GAGVSQSPSNKVTEKGKDVELRCDPISGHTALYWYRQSLGQGLEFLIYFQGNSAPDKSGLPSDRFSAERTGGSVSTLTIQRTQQEDSAVYLCASSFVTQETQYFGPGTRLLVL.

The V and J genes are TRBV28 and TRBJ1-1; D uncertain. Trimming left V 3 bases short and J 5 bases short, with 22 bases between. Germline lookup yields CDR1 MDHEN and CDR2 SYDVKM. This CDR3 has 17 amino acids. DNA for the CDR3: TGTGCCAGCAGTTTGATAGGTTGGTGGAGGGCTCGAACTGAAGCTTTCTTT. Its translation is CASSLIGWWRARTEAFF.